The next 6 T cell receptor beta chains were all read from a single sample in a study of T-cell reconstitution after alpha-beta-depleted transplantation in children. Preparation of the TCRbeta library was carried out with unique molecular identifiers. TCRdb re-called the PCR reads with MiXCR, one entry per CDR3 protein. The data show some 460,000 distinct CDR3 sequences, roughly 16% seen once. The source was PBMCs, mostly from graft donor cells, collected 360 days after TCRalphabeta/CD19-depleted stem cell transplant. Every receptor here comes from a boy younger than two who had a stem cell transplant for Wiskott-Aldrich syndrome, so the T cells may come from the graft donor.

The sample holds a few counts of this clonotype. The CDR3: CASSQVGGREKLFF. CDR3 DNA: TGCGCCAGCAGCCAAGTCGGGGGGCGAGAAAAACTGTTTTTT. The chain joins TRBV4-3 to TRBJ1-4; D is possibly TRBD1 (6 bases). The germline V gene encodes CDR1 LGHNA and CDR2 YSLEER. The CDR3 is 14 residues long. Trimming took 1 base from V and 8 from J, leaving 11 bases between them.

CDR3 loop: CASSPGTSHRETQYF. CDR3 nucleotides: TGTGCCAGCAGCCCCGGGACTAGCCATCGAGAGACCCAGTACTTC. The chain combines TRBV11-2 with TRBJ2-5; 9 bases align to TRBD2. V lost 5 bases to trimming and J lost 4 bases; unmatched junction nucleotides: 8. The germline V gene encodes CDR1 SGHAT and CDR2 FQNNGV. The CDR3 contains 15 residues.

This clonotype appeared a few times. V and J are TRBV20-1 and TRBJ2-7, with 8 bases matching TRBD1. The CDR3 runs to 14 residues. V shed 6 bases, J shed 0 bases, and the junction held 7 bases outside the gene matches. Germline V gene sequence: CDR1 DFQATT, CDR2 SNEGSKA (reference sequence). The CDR3 DNA follows: TGCAGTGCCCACCGACAGGGGAGCTCCTACGAGCAGTACTTC. Encoded protein: CSAHRQGSSYEQYF.

This clonotype has a handful of counts. This chain uses TRBV11-1 with TRBJ2-3; a possible D gene is TRBD1 (6 bases). This CDR3 contains 20 residues. Trimming pared 1 base from V and 0 bases from J, leaving 23 bases between. Germline CDR1 and CDR2: SGHAT and FQDESV (reference sequence). The CDR3 region is CASSLVNTGPTQFSTDTQYF. CDR3 in DNA: TGTGCCAGCAGCTTAGTTAATACAGGGCCCACCCAATTCAGCACAGATACGCAGTATTTT.

The chain joins TRBV7-9 to TRBJ1-1; D is perhaps TRBD1 (5 bases). The V end lost 4 bases, the J end lost 2 bases, and 11 bases lay between the germline ends. This CDR3 has 14 amino acids. Germline-derived CDR1 and CDR2 are SEHNR and FQNEAQ (reference sequence). The DNA for the CDR3 is TGTGCCAGCAGCTACGGACACGCAAACACTGAAGCTTTCTTT. This translates into CASSYGHANTEAFF. Complete variable domain (other parts from reference TRBV7-9 and TRBJ1-1): DTGVSQNPRHKITKRGQNVTFRCDPISEHNRLYWYRQTLGQGPEFLTYFQNEAQLEKSRLLSDRFSAERPKGSFSTLEIQRTEQGDSAMYLCASSYGHANTEAFFGQGTRLTVV.

The chain combines TRBV24-1 with TRBJ2-1; D gene uncertain. Germline V gives CDR1 KGHDR, CDR2 SFDVKD. Trimming removed 7 bases from V and 1 base from J, with 7 bases in between. The CDR3 runs 13 residues. The DNA for the CDR3 is TGTGCCACCAGGGGAAGGTCCTACAATGAGCAGTTCTTC. Protein: CATRGRSYNEQFF.